Shown below are 15 T cell receptor beta chains from a single sample sequenced in a study of human T cells and chemical hapten exposure. TCRdb passed the RACE reads through MiXCR, listing each CDR3 protein once. The sample carries nearly 80,000 distinct CDR3 sequences, about 9.3% recorded once. The time point: patch test 1, 2 weeks after DPC sensitization. Treatment reported: therapeutic diphenylcyclopropenone sensitization with weekly scalp DPC. This specimen consisted of whole blood, obtained in connection with sensitization to the hapten diphenylcyclopropenone (DPC). The receptors shown here come from a woman aged 50 to 60 with alopecia areata. Some clones in this sample may be carry-over from other donors' samples.

The chain employs TRBV11-2 and TRBJ2-1; D possibly corresponds to TRBD2 (6 bases). Looked up from germline, CDR1 is SGHAT and CDR2 is FQNNGV. This CDR3 spans 13 amino acids. CDR3 in DNA: TGTGCAGCAGTTCCCCGACGGGAGAATGAGCAGTTCTTC. As protein: CAAVPRRENEQFF.

This clonotype was picked up a small number of times. V gene TRBV11-3 combines with J gene TRBJ2-2; D tentatively reads TRBD1 or TRBD2 (5 bases each). This CDR3 has 14 amino acids. Per the germline V gene, CDR1 is SGHNT and CDR2 is YENEEA. The ends were cut back, 8 bases at V and 4 bases at J, with 14 bases in the middle. The CDR3: CASGPTGPTGELFF. CDR3 DNA: TGTGCCAGCGGGCCTACGGGGCCCACCGGGGAGCTGTTTTTT. Complete variable domain (other parts from reference TRBV11-3 and TRBJ2-2): EAGVVQSPRYKIIEKKQPVAFWCNPISGHNTLYWYLQNLGQGPELLIRYENEEAVDDSQLPKDRFSAERLKGVDSTLKIQPAELGDSAVYLCASGPTGPTGELFFGEGSRLTVL.

V usage is TRBV6-6 and J usage is TRBJ1-1; 9 bases map to TRBD1. Germline CDR1 MNHNY, CDR2 SVGAGI (reference sequence). This CDR3 contains 15 residues. The V segment lost 5 bases and the J segment 7 bases; nucleotides outside the gene matches: 11. In DNA, the CDR3 is TGTGCCAGCAGTACCGACAGGGGGAAGGGCGGTGAAGCTTTCTTT. This gives the protein CASSTDRGKGGEAFF.

The chain combines TRBV2 with TRBJ2-1; D might be TRBD2 (5 bases). CDR3 size: 15 residues. Germline loops: CDR1 SNHLY, CDR2 FYNNEI. V gave up 6 bases and J gave up 4 bases, with 16 bases separating them. The CDR3, as DNA: TGTGCCAGCAGCCTCAACGAGGGATCTTACAATGAGCAGTTCTTC. It specifies CASSLNEGSYNEQFF.

This clonotype has only a few counts. The chain recombines TRBV7-8 with TRBJ1-6, with 7 bases lining up with TRBD1. With V trimmed by 5 bases and J by 9 bases, 13 bases remained unmatched. The germline V gene encodes CDR1 SGHVS and CDR2 FQNEAQ. CDR3 length: 16 residues. CDR3 DNA sequence: TGTGCCAGCAGCCCCGGGACAGCGGCAAATGGTTCACCCCTCCACTTT. It yields the protein CASSPGTAANGSPLHF.

This rearrangement joins TRBV2 to TRBJ2-3; D is uncertain. The V gene's germline CDR1 is SNHLY and CDR2 FYNNEI. This CDR3 region has 12 residues. V was shortened by 7 bases and J by 4 bases, with 9 bases between the two germline ends. CDR3 sequence (DNA): TGTGCCAGCAAAGATCTCCCAGATACGCAGTATTTT. It translates to CASKDLPDTQYF.

The gene calls are TRBV19 and TRBJ1-1; 8 nucleotides match TRBD1. The CDR3 is 14 amino acids. The V segment lost 1 base and the J segment 4 bases; nucleotides outside the gene matches: 2. Looked up from germline, CDR1 is LNHDA and CDR2 is SQIVND (reference sequence). In DNA, the CDR3 is TGTGCCAGTAGTATAGTAACAGGGGGCACTGAAGCTTTCTTT. Its translation: CASSIVTGGTEAFF.

This clonotype has a handful of counts. The genes are TRBV6-5 and TRBJ2-3, with 12 bases lining up with TRBD2. The CDR3 totals 17 residues. V shed 6 bases, J shed 3 bases, and the junction held 10 bases outside the gene matches. Germline V gives CDR1 MNHEY, CDR2 SVGAGI. The DNA of the CDR3 is TGTGCCAGCAGGCGCGAGACTAGCGGGAGAAGGACAGATACGCAGTATTTT. It specifies CASRRETSGRRTDTQYF.

The CDR3 loop reads CASSEGDRTTYGYTF. The DNA for the CDR3 is TGTGCCAGCAGTGAAGGGGACAGGACTACCTATGGCTACACCTTC. The chain employs TRBV6-1 and TRBJ1-2; 8 nucleotides align to TRBD1. V dropped 1 base and J dropped 4; count of bases not matched to a gene: 5. Germline CDR1 MNHNS, CDR2 SASEGT. This CDR3 is built from 15 residues.

In this sample, this clonotype turned up many times. The chain recombines TRBV3-1 with TRBJ2-3, with 11 bases lining up with TRBD2. The CDR3 is 16 amino acids. V was pared by 4 bases and J by 4 bases, with 7 bases of the junction left unmatched. CDR1 is LGHDT and CDR2 is YNNKEL in the germline V gene (reference sequence). CDR3 loop: CASSRSGRGGPDTQYF. The CDR3 bases are TGTGCCAGCAGCCGTAGCGGGAGGGGAGGACCAGATACGCAGTATTTT.

This clonotype turned up a few times. The chain couples TRBV11-2 to TRBJ1-2; D is unclear. The germline CDR1 and CDR2 sequences are SGHAT and FQNNGV. Trimming shortened V by 4 bases and J by 0 bases, and 9 bases separated the two germline ends. There are 14 residues in the CDR3. The chain's CDR3 is CASSSFEANYGYTF. CDR3 nucleotide sequence: TGTGCCAGCAGCTCCTTCGAAGCTAACTATGGCTACACCTTC.

This clonotype has a handful of counts. The V and J genes are TRBV30 and TRBJ1-3, with D hard to call. The ends were cut back, 1 base at V and 2 bases at J, with 18 bases in the middle. This CDR3 is 17 amino acids long. Germline V gene data show CDR1 as GTSNPN and CDR2 as SVGIG (reference sequence). This CDR3 is CAWSAAISRATGNTIYF. The CDR3 DNA sequence: TGTGCCTGGAGTGCCGCAATCTCCCGTGCGACTGGAAACACCATATATTTT.

The chain couples TRBV12-5 to TRBJ2-1; D gene ambiguous. CDR1 is LGHNT, CDR2 FRNRAP, per germline. The CDR3 is 13 residues long. Between the trimmed V and J ends, which lost 0 bases and 5 bases, there was a span of 5 bases. The CDR3: CASGLVMNNEQFF. In DNA form, the CDR3 reads TGTGCTAGTGGTTTGGTAATGAACAATGAGCAGTTCTTC.

This clonotype was seen more than once but under ten times. The CDR3 DNA sequence: TGCAGCGCTTCTTATTCGGGAGCCGCCTACGAGCAGTACTTC. Its translation: CSASYSGAAYEQYF. The gene calls are TRBV29-1 and TRBJ2-7; the D gene is possibly TRBD2 (6 bases). Trimming left V 7 bases short and J 2 bases short, with 18 bases between. The CDR3 contains 14 residues. Germline assignment: CDR1 SQVTM and CDR2 ANQGSEA.

The sample holds many counts of this clonotype. The chain combines TRBV20-1 with TRBJ2-1; the D gene is possibly TRBD2 (5 bases). CDR1 DFQATT and CDR2 SNEGSKA come from the germline V gene (reference sequence). The V and J ends lost 1 base and 8 bases respectively, with 12 bases between them. This CDR3 has 13 amino acids. CDR3 sequence: CSARALVFYEQFF. In DNA, the CDR3 is TGCAGTGCTAGAGCACTAGTCTTCTATGAGCAGTTCTTC.